These 8 T cell receptor beta chains originate from one sample sequenced in a study of shared clonotypes between healthy human individuals. TCRdb's table, derived via immunoSEQ multiplex PCR, lists solely in-frame clones and lacks some. The sample has some 580,000 clones; around 97% are singletons. The sequencing input was naive CD4+ T cells sorted from blood. Noted subset: CD45RA+ positively selected. These receptor sequences come from a woman aged 25 to 39 in good health.

V gene TRBV29-1 combines with J gene TRBJ2-5, with D possibly matching TRBD1 (6 bases). Per the germline V gene, CDR1 is SQVTM and CDR2 is ANQGSEA. Deletions cut 3 bases from V and 6 bases from J, with 11 bases between. The length of the CDR3 is 12 residues. CDR3 region: CSVDRGQQTQYF. CDR3 in DNA: TGCAGCGTTGATAGGGGACAACAGACCCAGTACTTC.

The V gene is TRBV4-1, the J gene TRBJ1-5, with 8 bases matching TRBD1. The germline V gene encodes CDR1 MGHRA and CDR2 YSYEKL. The length of the CDR3 is 16 residues. The ends lost 2 bases at V and 7 bases at J; junction bases unmatched: 10. The CDR3 here is CASSQRSQGARQPQHF. CDR3 sequence (DNA): TGCGCCAGCAGCCAACGATCGCAGGGGGCTCGACAGCCCCAGCATTTT.

Written as DNA, the CDR3 is TGCGCCAGCAGCTACGGGACAGCTGAACCTGGGGAAAAACTGTTTTTT. Encoded protein: CASSYGTAEPGEKLFF. The chain is built from TRBV5-1 and TRBJ1-4; 7 nucleotides line up with TRBD1. V lost 3 bases, J lost 8 bases, and 13 bases stayed unmatched. The CDR3 consists of 16 residues. Germline V gene sequence: CDR1 SGHRS, CDR2 YFSETQ.

The chain joins TRBV5-1 to TRBJ1-1; tentatively, D is TRBD1 (5 bases). This CDR3 contains 15 residues. V shed 4 bases and J shed 3 bases, with 16 bases lying between them. The germline V gene encodes CDR1 SGHRS and CDR2 YFSETQ. Written as DNA, the CDR3 is TGCGCCAGCAGCACAAACCGGGGCAGCGACACTGAAGCTTTCTTT. The encoded protein is CASSTNRGSDTEAFF.

The V and J genes are TRBV7-2 and TRBJ2-5; D gene ambiguous. This CDR3 has 14 residues. CDR1 and CDR2 (germline): SGHTA, FQGNSA. The V end was cut by 2 bases, the J end by 2 bases, with 9 bases between. The CDR3 DNA sequence: TGTGCCAGCAGCTTATCCAGAGCTCAAGAGACCCAGTACTTC. Translating gives CASSLSRAQETQYF.

The chain is built from TRBV6-5 and TRBJ1-1; 10 positions agree with TRBD1. Unmatched junction bases numbered 8, after V lost 11 bases and J lost 5 bases. Germline CDR1 is MNHEY and CDR2 is SVGAGI. CDR3 length equals 13 residues. For the CDR3, the DNA is TGTGCCTGCCGTCGGGACAGGGGTACTGAAGCTTTCTTT. It yields the protein CACRRDRGTEAFF.

V and J are TRBV15 and TRBJ2-5; 11 bases are shared with TRBD1. The CDR3 covers 15 residues. V dropped 3 bases and J dropped 5; count of bases not matched to a gene: 5. The V gene's germline CDR1 is LNHNV and CDR2 YYDKDF (reference sequence). The CDR3 region is CATSRARDRGETQYF. CDR3 in DNA: TGTGCCACCAGCAGGGCTAGGGACAGGGGGGAGACCCAGTACTTC.

The chain carries TRBV10-2 and TRBJ1-4, with 8 bases that match TRBD1. Germline CDR1 and CDR2: WSHSY and SAAADI. Germline trimming cut 4 bases from V and 7 bases from J; bases unmatched to any gene: 11. The CDR3 totals 16 residues. Here the CDR3 DNA reads TGCGCCAGCAGTGCTCAAACAGGGGGATCGGGTGAAAAACTGTTTTTT. Protein: CASSAQTGGSGEKLFF.